This T cell receptor (beta chain) was identified in a study of blood T cells in healthy people across ages. General observations from the study: With donor CMV status unknown, expanded clonotype changes were possibly confounded.

The authors ran a second PCR of roughly 6 to 12 cycles using a sample-barcoded 5' primer and a J-beta primer mix. TCRdb used MiXCR to reprocess the 5' RACE reads, holding one entry per CDR3 protein. The sample holds about 1.4 million distinct CDR3 sequences, 59% seen once. The CDR3 is 14 residues long. Germline assignment: CDR1 SQVTM and CDR2 ANQGSEA. With respect to this clonotype: Its matching antigen is unknown. Its ends do not fully match the called genes, so a read error is possible.

This TCR came from a man between 18 and 35 years old in good health. The sample comprised blood. The J gene is TRBJ1-1, the V gene TRBV29-1; D is ambiguous. In nucleotides, the CDR3 is TGCAACGTTGAAATGAAGCTCATGAACACTGAAGCTTTCTTT. It codes for CNVEMKLMNTEAFF.